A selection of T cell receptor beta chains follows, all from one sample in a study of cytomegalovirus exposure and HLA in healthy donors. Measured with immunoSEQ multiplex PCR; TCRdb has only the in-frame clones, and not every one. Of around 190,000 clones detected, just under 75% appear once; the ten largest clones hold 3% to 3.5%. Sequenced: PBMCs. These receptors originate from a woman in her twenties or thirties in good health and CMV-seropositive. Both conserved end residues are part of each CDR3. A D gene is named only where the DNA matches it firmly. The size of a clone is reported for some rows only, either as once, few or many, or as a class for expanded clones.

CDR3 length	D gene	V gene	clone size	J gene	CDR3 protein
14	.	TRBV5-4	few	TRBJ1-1	CASSLGTQNTEAFF
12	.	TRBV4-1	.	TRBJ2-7	CASSSVSYEQYF
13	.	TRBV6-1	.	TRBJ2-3	CASSEIGTDTQYF
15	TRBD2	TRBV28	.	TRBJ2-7	CASSFWGEGTYEQYF
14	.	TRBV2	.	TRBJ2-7	CASRGTKTIYEQYF
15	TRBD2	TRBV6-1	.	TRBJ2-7	CASSATSGRSYEQYF
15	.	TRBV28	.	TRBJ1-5	CASRRAAYSNQPQHF
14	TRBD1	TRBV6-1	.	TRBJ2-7	CASSLSGGLYEQYF
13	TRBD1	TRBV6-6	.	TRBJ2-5	CASNTGTGREQYF
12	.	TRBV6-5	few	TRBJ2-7	CASRAGGTEQYF
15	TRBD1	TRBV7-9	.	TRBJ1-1	CSSSLVTGMNTEAFF
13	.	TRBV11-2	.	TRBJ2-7	CASSHGQSYEQYF
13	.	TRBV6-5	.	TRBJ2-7	CASKGGQGRGTYF
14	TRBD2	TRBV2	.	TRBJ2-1	CASNLAGGNNEQFF
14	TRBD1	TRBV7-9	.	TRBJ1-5	CASSGTGVSQPQHF
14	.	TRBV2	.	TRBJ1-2	CASSDDTRYYGYTF
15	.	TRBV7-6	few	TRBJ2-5	CASSLGPAGGETQYF
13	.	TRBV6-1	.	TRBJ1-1	CASSDEGNTEAFF
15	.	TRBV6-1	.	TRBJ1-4	CASSATRTLNEKLFF
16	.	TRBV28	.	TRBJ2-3	CASSSLRGERPDTQYF
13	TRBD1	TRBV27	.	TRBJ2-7	CASSLGQFYEQYF
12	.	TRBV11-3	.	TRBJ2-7	CASNNGGYEQYF
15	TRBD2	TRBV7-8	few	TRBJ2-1	CASSSPTSGRWEQFF
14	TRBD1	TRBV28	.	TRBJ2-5	CASSRGQDQETQYF
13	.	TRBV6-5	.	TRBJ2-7	CASSERLEREQYF
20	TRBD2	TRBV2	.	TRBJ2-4	CASSGRLAGHGNLAKNIQYF
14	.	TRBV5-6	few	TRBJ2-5	CASSLDGSQETQYF
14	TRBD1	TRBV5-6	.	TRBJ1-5	CASSFGTVNQPQHF
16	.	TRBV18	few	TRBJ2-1	CASSPRQDPSYNEQFF
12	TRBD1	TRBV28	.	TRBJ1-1	CASSWDRTEAFF
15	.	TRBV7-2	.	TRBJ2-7	CASSLFRSQGNEQYF
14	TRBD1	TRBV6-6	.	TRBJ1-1	CASSFGQGNTEAFF
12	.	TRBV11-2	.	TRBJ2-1	CASSLVGGEQFF
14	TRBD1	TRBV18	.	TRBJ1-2	CASSYRGPNYGYTF
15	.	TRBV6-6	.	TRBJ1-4	CASSPKGGRFEKLFF
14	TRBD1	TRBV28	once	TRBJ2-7	CASSAPGQNYEQYF
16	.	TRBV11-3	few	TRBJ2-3	CASSLIGAGLPDTQYF
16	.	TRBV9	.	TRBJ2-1	CASSVEAGSSYNEQFF
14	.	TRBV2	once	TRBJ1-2	CASGYRREIHGYTF